What follows is one T cell receptor beta chain and its context. Its antigen remains unidentified. The CDR3 extends over 15 amino acids. Trimming pared 3 bases from V and 0 bases from J, leaving 10 bases between. CDR1 SGHNT and CDR2 YYREEE come from the germline V gene (reference sequence). The protocol was immunoSEQ multiplex PCR, while the TCRdb copy is restricted to in-frame clones and leaves out a portion. The profile shows approximately 43,000 clones, roughly 85% of them singletons. The data were taken from a study of radiation and T cells in renal cell carcinoma. Time point meaning: blood 4 weeks post-SBRT, at nephrectomy. The treatment denotes: 15 Gy SBRT to primary tumor, nephrectomy 4 weeks later. Nephrectomy followed 15 Gy stereotactic body radiation by 4 weeks. After SBRT, blood was collected at 2 and 4 weeks, plus baseline. Study-level points and caveats: In blood, top tumor clones expanded by 2 weeks, shrinking by 4. Pretreatment tumor biopsies were lacking, so baseline clonotypes are unknown.

The chain carries TRBV5-4 and TRBJ1-3; D is undetermined. The TCR sequence derives from a woman in her seventies with renal cell carcinoma. Sequenced here: blood, sampled from a patient whose treatment included radiotherapy and nephrectomy. CDR3 in amino acids: CASSSARASGNTIYF. DNA for the CDR3: TGTGCCAGCAGCTCCGCGAGGGCCTCTGGAAACACCATATATTTT.